Below are 18 T cell receptor beta chains sequenced from a single sample in a study of blood T cell repertoires in COVID-19. Measured with immunoSEQ multiplex PCR; TCRdb has only the in-frame clones, and not every one. The sample has some 320,000 clones, about 88% seen once. What was sequenced was PBMCs or T cells enriched from blood (not recorded which). These receptors were taken from a man aged 55 to 69 who had recovered from COVID-19.

The chain employs TRBV6-2 or TRBV6-3 and TRBJ2-2; 12 nucleotides line up with TRBD2. CDR1 is MNHEY and CDR2 is SVGEGT in the germline V gene. The CDR3 length is 18 residues. Trimming took 6 bases from V and 7 from J; bases not matched to a gene: 15. The CDR3 reads CASSLLSGTSGLNGELFF. Written as DNA, the CDR3 is TGTGCCAGCAGCCTTTTATCCGGGACTAGCGGGCTGAACGGGGAGCTGTTTTTT.

The chain joins TRBV18 to TRBJ2-1, with D maybe TRBD2 (5 bases). CDR3 length: 15 amino acids. The ends were cut back, 3 bases at V and 10 bases at J, with 19 bases in the middle. Germline V gene lookup returns CDR1 KGHSH and CDR2 LQKENI. The CDR3 DNA reads TGTGCCAGCTCACCCTCCCGCCTAGCAGTATACGAGCAGTTCTTC. Translated: CASSPSRLAVYEQFF. Full variable domain (rest looked up from reference TRBV18 and TRBJ2-1): NAGVMQNPRHLVRRRGQEARLRCSPMKGHSHVYWYRQLPEEGLKFMVYLQKENIIDESGMPKERFSAEFPKEGPSILRIQQVVRGDSAAYFCASSPSRLAVYEQFFGPGTRLTVL.

The chain carries TRBV24-1 and TRBJ2-2; perhaps TRBD2 as D (5 bases). The CDR3 has 14 residues. The V end lost 5 bases, the J end lost 5 bases, and 11 bases lay between the germline ends. CDR1 is KGHDR, CDR2 SFDVKD, per germline. This CDR3 is CATSAGLKTGELFF. DNA of the CDR3: TGTGCCACCAGTGCCGGACTGAAGACCGGGGAGCTGTTTTTT.

The V and J genes are TRBV19 and TRBJ2-3; TRBD2 might be the D (6 bases). CDR1 LNHDA and CDR2 SQIVND come from the germline V gene (reference sequence). This CDR3 has 12 amino acids. Trimming cost V 8 bases and J 4 bases, with 10 bases left between them. The CDR3 protein is CASGREADTQYF. CDR3 coding DNA: TGTGCCAGTGGCAGGGAGGCAGATACGCAGTATTTT. Full variable domain (rest looked up from reference TRBV19 and TRBJ2-3): DGGITQSPKYLFRKEGQNVTLSCEQNLNHDAMYWYRQDPGQGLRLIYYSQIVNDFQKGDIAEGYSVSREKKESFPLTVTSAQKNPTAFYLCASGREADTQYFGPGTRLTVL.

This chain joins TRBV4-3 and TRBJ1-6; D is possibly TRBD1 (5 bases). In germline, CDR1 is LGHNA, CDR2 YSLEER. The V gene lost 3 bases and the J gene lost 7 bases, with 13 bases spanning the gap. The CDR3 totals 15 residues. The CDR3 DNA sequence: TGCGCCAGCAGCCAGCAAACTGGGGGGAATTCACCCCTCCACTTT. This encodes CASSQQTGGNSPLHF.

The chain combines TRBV18 with TRBJ1-1; no definite D call. In germline, CDR1 is KGHSH, CDR2 LQKENI. This CDR3 region has 14 residues. Trimming shortened V by 3 bases and J by 3 bases, and 11 bases separated the two germline ends. CDR3 nucleotides: TGTGCCAGCTCACCCGAGGGTCGGGACACTGAAGCTTTCTTT. Its translation is CASSPEGRDTEAFF.

This chain links TRBV5-4 with TRBJ2-2; TRBD1 matches 7 bases. Germline CDR1 and CDR2: SGHNT and YYREEE (reference sequence). Losses at the gene ends were 4 bases for V and 0 bases for J; bases not matched to a gene: 6. This CDR3 spans 16 amino acids. The CDR3 nucleotides read TGTGCCAGCAGCCCCCGGGACAGCCCGAACACCGGGGAGCTGTTTTTT. Amino acids: CASSPRDSPNTGELFF.

The chain combines TRBV21-1 with TRBJ1-5; no DNA check was done on the table's D call, TRBD1. TRBV21-1 is an annotated pseudogene. The CDR3 is 14 amino acids. The CDR3 DNA sequence: TGTGCCAGCAGCACTGGACAGGGCAATCAGCCCCAGCATTTT. It codes for CASSTGQGNQPQHF.

The chain combines TRBV7-2 with TRBJ2-1, with 9 bases fitting TRBD2. Germline V CDR1 and CDR2: SGHTA, FQGNSA. V was clipped by 1 base and J by 6 bases; unmatched bases: 4. The CDR3 has 15 residues. CDR3 nucleotides: TGTGCCAGCAGCTTAGGCGGGGGGGTCAGCAATGAGCAGTTCTTC. Amino acid sequence: CASSLGGGVSNEQFF. The full variable domain, with the rest looked up from reference TRBV7-2 and TRBJ2-1, is GAGVSQSPSNKVTEKGKDVELRCDPISGHTALYWYRQSLGQGLEFLIYFQGNSAPDKSGLPSDRFSAERTGGSVSTLTIQRTQQEDSAVYLCASSLGGGVSNEQFFGPGTRLTVL.

The chain has TRBV5-5 and TRBJ2-7, with D unclear. The CDR3 sequence is 13 residues long. V was trimmed by 3 bases and J by 2 bases, leaving 9 bases between them. The germline CDR1 and CDR2 sequences are SGHKS and YYEKEE (reference sequence). CDR3 DNA: TGTGCCAGCAGCTCTACCGTAGCCTACGAGCAGTACTTC. Translated: CASSSTVAYEQYF.

This CDR3 is CASSRVEETGELFF. The DNA of the CDR3 is TGTGCCAGCAGCCGAGTGGAGGAAACCGGGGAGCTGTTTTTT. V and J are TRBV4-2 and TRBJ2-2; possibly TRBD2 for D (5 bases). This CDR3 has 14 amino acids. The germline gives CDR1 LGHNA, CDR2 YNFKEQ. Trimming left V 4 bases short and J 5 bases short, with 11 bases between.

The chain recombines TRBV30 with TRBJ1-1, with a possible D match to TRBD1 (5 bases). V lost 4 bases and J lost 6, with 15 bases in between. Germline V gives CDR1 GTSNPN, CDR2 SVGIG (reference sequence). The CDR3 covers 13 residues. The CDR3 DNA follows: TGTGCCTGGACCCACGGGGGACTCCCTGAAGCTTTCTTT. It yields the protein CAWTHGGLPEAFF.

The chain employs TRBV9 and TRBJ1-1; 10 nucleotides match TRBD1. The CDR3 runs to 13 residues. J lost 5 bases, V lost 6 bases, and 4 bases had no gene match. Per germline, CDR1 SGDLS and CDR2 YYNGEE. CDR3 loop: CASTRTGGTEAFF. CDR3 DNA sequence: TGTGCCAGCACCCGGACAGGGGGGACTGAAGCTTTCTTT.

The chain combines TRBV7-2 with TRBJ2-3; D uncertain. This CDR3 has 14 amino acids. V shed 2 bases and J shed 2 bases, with 8 bases lying between them. Germline values: CDR1 SGHTA, CDR2 FQGNSA. In nucleotides, the CDR3 is TGTGCCAGCAGCTTAACTCACGTCACAGATACGCAGTATTTT. Its translation is CASSLTHVTDTQYF.

The rearrangement links TRBV7-9 to TRBJ2-2; TRBD2 might be the D (5 bases). This CDR3 has 15 amino acids. V gave up 5 bases and J gave up 4 bases, with 14 bases separating them. The germline CDR1 and CDR2 sequences are SEHNR and FQNEAQ (reference sequence). The CDR3 spells CASSHTAGGTGELFF. The CDR3 region has the DNA TGTGCCAGCAGCCACACGGCGGGTGGCACCGGGGAGCTGTTTTTT.

V usage is TRBV7-3 and J usage is TRBJ2-3, with D tentatively TRBD1 (5 bases). Germline V gene data show CDR1 as SGHTA and CDR2 as FQGTGA. The V end lost 5 bases, the J end lost 2 bases, and 14 bases lay between the germline ends. The CDR3 spans 15 residues. DNA of the CDR3: TGTGCCAGCAGCCTCAGGGCGACTGACACAGATACGCAGTATTTT. Protein sequence: CASSLRATDTDTQYF.

This chain joins TRBV4-3 and TRBJ1-6; tentatively, D is TRBD1 (5 bases). With 4 bases removed from V and 1 base from J, the gap between germline ends came to 11 bases. The CDR3 has 16 residues. Looked up from germline, CDR1 is LGHNA and CDR2 is YSLEER. DNA of the CDR3: TGCGCCAGCAGCCTATCGGGGGGGTCCTATAATTCACCCCTCCACTTT. Its translation: CASSLSGGSYNSPLHF.

This clone was detected once. The gene calls are TRBV6-2 or TRBV6-3 and TRBJ2-5; no reliable D call. The length of the CDR3 is 12 residues. Trimming cost V 4 bases and J 5 bases, with 8 bases left between them. Germline V lookup: CDR1 MNHEY, CDR2 SVGEGT. CDR3 loop: CASSSQRETQYF. CDR3 DNA sequence: TGTGCCAGCAGTTCCCAACGGGAGACCCAGTACTTC.